Following are 22 T cell receptor beta chains from one sample sequenced in a study of T cell responses to AZD1222 COVID-19 vaccine. Measured with immunoSEQ multiplex PCR; TCRdb has only the in-frame clones, and not every one. The profile shows some 170,000 clones, just over 90% of them singletons. The material was peripheral blood, obtained 28 days after the second AZD1222 dose. The receptors stem from an adult who received the AZD1222 COVID-19 vaccine.

This clone was observed once. CDR3 loop: CASSFDRNGYGYTF. CDR3 DNA: TGTGCCAGCAGCTTCGACAGAAATGGCTATGGCTACACCTTC. J is TRBJ1-2 and V is TRBV7-3; TRBD1 might be the D (5 bases). The V end was cut by 3 bases, the J end by 4 bases, with 12 bases between. The germline gives CDR1 SGHTA, CDR2 FQGTGA. The CDR3 has 14 amino acids.

The genes are TRBV11-2 and TRBJ1-1; TRBD1 matches at 8 bases. The length of the CDR3 is 18 residues. Germline V lookup: CDR1 SGHAT, CDR2 FQNNGV. The V gene end was trimmed by 2 bases and the J gene end by 5 bases; junction bases not matched to a gene: 16. CDR3 sequence: CASSLTWTGNGIRTEAFF. In nucleotides, the CDR3 is TGTGCCAGCAGCTTAACATGGACAGGGAACGGCATTCGGACTGAAGCTTTCTTT.

The CDR3 here is CASSRSGAGTGELFF. CDR3 in DNA: TGTGCCAGCAGCCGTAGCGGGGCGGGCACCGGGGAGCTGTTTTTT. The gene calls are TRBV3-1 (or the pseudogene TRBV3-2) and TRBJ2-2; 8 positions match TRBD2. Trimming took 4 bases from V and 4 from J; bases not matched to a gene: 5. Germline assignment: CDR1 LGHDT and CDR2 YNNKEL (reference sequence). The length of the CDR3 is 15 residues.

The chain employs TRBV6-6 and TRBJ1-1; the D gene is possibly TRBD1 (6 bases). V shed 10 bases and J shed 6 bases, with 18 bases lying between them. CDR1 is MNHNY, CDR2 SVGAGI, per germline (reference sequence). CDR3 size: 13 residues. The CDR3 nucleotides read TGTGCCATTTCCTCAAACAGGGTCCCTGAAGCTTTCTTT. This translates into CAISSNRVPEAFF.

The chain employs TRBV2 and TRBJ1-5; D not certain. The germline V gene has CDR1 SNHLY and CDR2 FYNNEI. Trimming pared 5 bases from V and 3 bases from J, leaving 5 bases between. The CDR3 is made up of 12 amino acids. The CDR3 protein is CASSTANQPQHF. The CDR3 nucleotides read TGTGCCAGCAGTACGGCCAATCAGCCCCAGCATTTT. Looking up the rest from reference TRBV2 and TRBJ1-5 gives the full variable domain: EPEVTQTPSHQVTQMGQEVILRCVPISNHLYFYWYRQILGQKVEFLVSFYNNEISEKSEIFDDQFSVERPDGSNFTLKIRSTKLEDSAMYFCASSTANQPQHFGDGTRLSIL.

This chain connects TRBV30 to TRBJ1-5, with 7 bases aligning to TRBD1. Germline CDR1 and CDR2: GTSNPN and SVGIG (reference sequence). V dropped 6 bases and J dropped 0; count of bases not matched to a gene: 5. This CDR3 comprises 14 residues. The CDR3 sequence: CACSGTVSNQPQHF. In DNA form, the CDR3 reads TGTGCCTGTTCGGGGACAGTTAGCAATCAGCCCCAGCATTTT.

The chain is built from TRBV21-1 and TRBJ1-2; the D call of TRBD1 is as the table states it, not checked on the DNA. TRBV21-1 is a pseudogene segment. CDR3 length: 18 residues. CDR3 nucleotide sequence: TGTGCCAGCAGCAAAGCAAGTCAGGGGCGCACTTTTAACTATGGCTACACCTTC. Translation: CASSKASQGRTFNYGYTF.

The V and J genes are TRBV19 and TRBJ1-1; no clear D. The V and J ends lost 7 bases and 0 bases respectively, with 6 bases between them. This CDR3 has 12 residues. The V gene's germline CDR1 is LNHDA and CDR2 SQIVND (reference sequence). The DNA for the CDR3 is TGTGCCAGTAAAGGGCTGAACACTGAAGCTTTCTTT. Its translation is CASKGLNTEAFF.

CDR3 protein: CASSSDMRGTEAFF. Here the CDR3 DNA reads TGTGCCAGCAGCTCGGACATGCGGGGAACTGAAGCTTTCTTT. The chain uses TRBV7-2 and TRBJ1-1, with D tentatively TRBD1 (5 bases). Germline lookup yields CDR1 SGHTA and CDR2 FQGNSA. V lost 4 bases, J lost 5 bases, and 14 bases lay in between. The CDR3 sequence is 14 residues long.

The chain is built from TRBV3-1 (or the pseudogene TRBV3-2) and TRBJ2-7; D possibly uses TRBD1 or TRBD2 (6 bases each). The CDR3 has 14 residues. Trimming removed 4 bases from V and 5 bases from J, with 15 bases in between. CDR1 is LGHDT and CDR2 is YNNKEL in the germline V gene (reference sequence). CDR3 in amino acids: CASSRLGGGNEQYF. In DNA, the CDR3 is TGTGCCAGCAGCCGTCTAGGAGGGGGTAACGAGCAGTACTTC.

This chain connects TRBV5-1 to TRBJ1-6, with D uncertain. CDR1 and CDR2 (germline): SGHRS, YFSETQ. The V end lost 0 bases, the J end lost 8 bases, and 6 bases lay between the germline ends. The CDR3 is made up of 13 amino acids. The CDR3 loop reads CASSLDPDSPLHF. DNA for the CDR3: TGCGCCAGCAGCTTGGATCCTGATTCACCCCTCCACTTT.

The chain recombines TRBV7-9 with TRBJ1-5; D is ambiguous. This CDR3 has 13 residues. Trimming took off 5 bases at V and 4 bases at J, with 9 bases between the two ends. Germline V gives CDR1 SEHNR, CDR2 FQNEAQ (reference sequence). The CDR3 sequence is CASSPVGNQPQHF. The CDR3 DNA is TGTGCCAGCAGCCCCGTAGGAAATCAGCCCCAGCATTTT.

J is TRBJ1-2 and V is TRBV27, with TRBD1 matching 9 bases. Germline lookup yields CDR1 MNHEY and CDR2 SMNVEV (reference sequence). V trimming: 5 bases; J trimming: 6 bases; junction bases outside the gene matches: 10. The CDR3 contains 15 residues. CDR3 in amino acids: CASSKQRQGVNGYTF. The CDR3 nucleotides are TGTGCCAGCAGTAAACAGAGACAGGGGGTGAATGGCTACACCTTC.

This chain uses TRBV19 with TRBJ1-1; perhaps TRBD1 as D (6 bases). Germline CDR1 LNHDA, CDR2 SQIVND (reference sequence). The CDR3 spans 15 residues. V lost 10 bases and J 0 bases, leaving 18 bases between the germline ends. CDR3 sequence reads: CATRRQDNMNTEAFF. For the CDR3, the DNA is TGTGCCACCAGAAGACAGGATAACATGAACACTGAAGCTTTCTTT.

The chain couples TRBV18 to TRBJ2-7, with D possibly being TRBD1 (5 bases). This CDR3 region has 15 residues. With 3 bases removed from V and 5 bases from J, the gap between germline ends came to 17 bases. CDR1 and CDR2 (germline): KGHSH, LQKENI. The CDR3 DNA reads as TGTGCCAGCTCACCCGGATCCGGCAGGGATAACGAGCAGTACTTC. Its translation: CASSPGSGRDNEQYF.

V usage is TRBV7-9 and J usage is TRBJ2-7, with 11 nucleotides matching TRBD2. Germline assignment: CDR1 SEHNR and CDR2 FQNEAQ (reference sequence). The CDR3 totals 17 residues. V trimming: 5 bases; J trimming: 0 bases; junction bases outside the gene matches: 9. The CDR3 protein is CASSVGTSGLSSYEQYF. The CDR3 nucleotides are TGTGCCAGCAGCGTAGGGACTAGCGGTCTGAGCTCCTACGAGCAGTACTTC.

The V and J genes are TRBV11-3 and TRBJ2-2; 10 bases match TRBD2. Germline V CDR1 and CDR2: SGHNT, YENEEA. The CDR3 extends over 15 amino acids. The junction had 6 bases not matched to a gene; V was cut back by 5 bases and J by 6 bases. For the CDR3, the DNA is TGTGCCAGCAGCGCCTCCGGGACTAGCGCCGGGGAGCTGTTTTTT. Translating it yields CASSASGTSAGELFF.

The CDR3 spells CASRDRARGNQPQHF. In DNA form, the CDR3 reads TGTGCCAGCAGAGACAGGGCTCGAGGCAATCAGCCCCAGCATTTT. The rearrangement uses TRBV6-5 and TRBJ1-5, with 7 bases matching TRBD1. Per the germline V gene, CDR1 is MNHEY and CDR2 is SVGAGI. Losses at the gene ends were 6 bases for V and 2 bases for J; bases not matched to a gene: 7. This CDR3 is built from 15 residues.

Only one count was recorded for this clone. In DNA, the CDR3 is TGTGCCAGCAGCGGGTCCTCCTACGAGCAGTACTTC. Translation gives CASSGSSYEQYF. This sequence joins TRBV9 and TRBJ2-7; no reliable D call. CDR1 SGDLS and CDR2 YYNGEE come from the germline V gene. Deletions cut 3 bases from V and 0 bases from J, with 4 bases between. The CDR3 consists of 12 residues.

The rearrangement joins TRBV6-5 to TRBJ2-3; 12 bases are shared with TRBD2. After removal of 6 bases from V and 3 bases from J, the junction contained 1 base not matched to a gene. Germline CDR1 MNHEY, CDR2 SVGAGI. The CDR3 length is 14 residues. The CDR3 sequence: CASSTSGGTDTQYF. DNA of the CDR3: TGTGCCAGCAGCACTAGCGGGGGGACAGATACGCAGTATTTT.

The rearrangement uses TRBV11-2 and TRBJ2-1; no definite D call. Trimming pared 1 base from V and 8 bases from J, leaving 12 bases between. Germline CDR1 is SGHAT and CDR2 is FQNNGV. The length of the CDR3 is 14 residues. The CDR3 protein is CASSLVTSRDEQFF. CDR3 DNA: TGTGCCAGCAGCTTAGTCACCTCCCGGGATGAGCAGTTCTTC.

The V call is TRBV19, the J call TRBJ1-2; TRBD1 aligns across 7 bases. There are 13 residues in the CDR3. Trimming cost V 7 bases and J 2 bases; bases outside gene matches: 4. The germline CDR1 and CDR2 sequences are LNHDA and SQIVND (reference sequence). The CDR3: CASKGQPNYGYTF. CDR3 DNA sequence: TGTGCCAGTAAGGGACAGCCCAACTATGGCTACACCTTC.